This T cell receptor (beta chain) is drawn from a study of graft-versus-host responses after intestinal transplantation. About the study: For approximately three years after anti-thymocyte globulin induction, all recipients took tacrolimus and steroids. The study's findings and limits: Individuals who had graft-donor T cell macrochimerism had allografts that showed high graft-versus-host to host-versus-graft clonal ratios. Detection of GvH clones occurred in recipient marrow, and some had their first appearance in ileum or blood.

About this clone itself: Antigen specificity is unknown.

Looked up from germline, CDR1 is KGHSH and CDR2 is LQKENI. V shed 4 bases and J 6 bases; nucleotides not matched to a gene: 8. There are 15 residues in the CDR3. Sequencing was performed with immunoSEQ multiplex PCR; in TCRdb, only in-frame clones are kept and a portion is missing. The sample lists about 80,000 clones, about 89% occurring once. The rearrangement uses TRBV18 and TRBJ2-2; 7 nucleotides agree with TRBD1. The receptor was isolated from a human donor who received an intestinal transplant. Source: unstimulated CD4+ T cells sorted from spleen or lymph node cells, taken before intestinal transplant. The CDR3: CASSQRDRAAGELFF. The DNA of the CDR3 is TGTGCCAGCTCACAGCGAGACAGGGCAGCCGGGGAGCTGTTTTTT.